A selection of T cell receptor beta chains follows, all from one sample in a study of human versus mouse CDR3 diversity and MHC coevolution. Data came from immunoSEQ multiplex PCR; TCRdb stores just in-frame clones and leaves some out. The sample lists 86,000 or so clones, roughly 95% occurring once. What was sequenced was naive CD4+ T cells from blood. These receptor sequences come from a person between 25 and 69 years old in good health. Both conserved end residues are part of each CDR3. A D gene is named only where the DNA matches it firmly. Clone size is given for some rows only: seen once, a few or many times, or a class if the clone is expanded.

V gene,D gene,J gene,clone size,CDR3 DNA,CDR3 protein
TRBV10-3,.,TRBJ2-4,.,TGTGCCATCAGTGAGTCGGGAGTCAAGTCCAAAAACATTCAGTACTTC,CAISESGVKSKNIQYF
TRBV12-5,.,TRBJ2-7,.,TGTGCTAGTGGTTTGAGGGGGGGACCAGGCGAGCAGTACTTC,CASGLRGGPGEQYF
TRBV29-1,.,TRBJ2-2,once,TGCAGCGTTGGAGCGGGCGCGAACACCGGGGAGCTGTTTTTT,CSVGAGANTGELFF
TRBV27,TRBD1,TRBJ2-7,.,TGTGCCAGCAGTGGGGGTCGACAGGGTACCTACGAGCAGTACTTC,CASSGGRQGTYEQYF
TRBV7-6,.,TRBJ1-4,.,TGTGCCAGCAGCTTTGGGGGGGGGAATAGTGAAAAACTGTTTTTT,CASSFGGGNSEKLFF
TRBV19,TRBD2,TRBJ2-7,.,TGTGCCAGTCGACGAACCGGAAGCGGGAGGGCCAAATGGGACGAGCAGTACTTC,CASRRTGSGRAKWDEQYF
TRBV27,TRBD1,TRBJ1-2,once,TGTGCCAGCAGTAAACAGGGGGAGCGCGGCTACACCTTC,CASSKQGERGYTF
TRBV7-8,TRBD2,TRBJ2-1,.,TGTGCCAGCAGCCCAGGACTAGCAGGAACCTACAATGAGCAGTTCTTC,CASSPGLAGTYNEQFF
TRBV11-2,.,TRBJ2-7,.,TGTGCCAGCAGCTTACGCACATCCTACGAGCAGTACTTC,CASSLRTSYEQYF
TRBV7-3,TRBD2,TRBJ2-1,.,TGTGCCAGCAGCACGCCCACTAGCGGGGGGGTTAGCTCCTACAATGAGCAGTTCTTC,CASSTPTSGGVSSYNEQFF
TRBV5-1,TRBD1,TRBJ2-7,once,TGCGCCACCGGACCGGGACAGTACGAGCAGTACTTC,CATGPGQYEQYF
TRBV5-6,.,TRBJ2-1,.,TGTGCCAGCAGCTTTAGCGGAGGAGGGGTCTACAATGAGCAGTTCTTC,CASSFSGGGVYNEQFF
TRBV6-6,TRBD2,TRBJ2-1,.,TGTGCCAGCACCCCACTAGCGGGGGGTTTTAGCAATGAGCAGTTCTTC,CASTPLAGGFSNEQFF
TRBV7-2,.,TRBJ2-1,.,TGTGCCAGCAGCTCACTCGGGCGCCGGGGTGAGCAGTTCTTC,CASSSLGRRGEQFF
TRBV12-5,TRBD1,TRBJ2-2,.,TGTGCTAGTGGTCCCCTCCCAACAGGGGGCGGAGGGGAGCTGTTTTTT,CASGPLPTGGGGELFF
TRBV6-1,.,TRBJ1-2,.,TGTGCCAGCAGTGAAGCTCTCGGACAGTACTATGGCTACACCTTC,CASSEALGQYYGYTF
TRBV7-2,.,TRBJ1-4,.,TGTGCCAGCGGCCAGACAGGCGCAACTAATGAAAAACTGTTTTTT,CASGQTGATNEKLFF
TRBV9,.,TRBJ1-1,.,TGTGCCAGCAGCTCACAGGTGAACACTGAAGCTTTCTTT,CASSSQVNTEAFF
TRBV6-5,TRBD1,TRBJ2-7,.,TGTGCCAGCAGTTATGGGACAGCAGCTCGGGACGAGCAGTACTTC,CASSYGTAARDEQYF
TRBV19,TRBD2,TRBJ2-1,.,TGTGCCAGTAGTATTGGGGCCAGCGGGGGCTACAATGAGCAGTTCTTC,CASSIGASGGYNEQFF
TRBV11-1,TRBD1,TRBJ2-7,.,TGTGCCAGCAGTATAGCGGACAGGGGAACCTACGAGCAGTACTTC,CASSIADRGTYEQYF
TRBV5-1,.,TRBJ2-7,.,TGCGCCAGCAGCTTGACCCCAGAGGGCGTGGGCGAGCAGTACTTC,CASSLTPEGVGEQYF
TRBV19,TRBD2,TRBJ2-2,.,TGTGCCAGTAGCCCGGGAGGGCGGACCGGGGAGCTGTTTTTT,CASSPGGRTGELFF
TRBV28,TRBD1,TRBJ2-3,.,TGTGCCAGCACCCGGACAGGGGGATATGATACGCAGTATTTT,CASTRTGGYDTQYF
TRBV28,.,TRBJ2-7,once,TGTGCCAGCAGTCTACAGGGATACGAGCAGTACTTC,CASSLQGYEQYF
TRBV19,TRBD1,TRBJ2-7,.,TGTGCCAGTATGAGGACAGGGACCTCCTACGAGCAGTACTTC,CASMRTGTSYEQYF
TRBV5-4,.,TRBJ1-2,.,TGTGCCAGCAGCTTGGACACAAACTATGGCTACACCTTC,CASSLDTNYGYTF
TRBV11-3,TRBD2,TRBJ2-1,once,TGTGCCAGCAGCGGAAGGTCTAGCGGGAATAATGAGCAGTTCTTC,CASSGRSSGNNEQFF
TRBV30,TRBD2,TRBJ2-1,.,TGTGCCTGGAGTGGGGCTAGCGGGAGGGGGAATGAGCAGTTCTTC,CAWSGASGRGNEQFF
TRBV30,.,TRBJ2-7,.,TGTGCCTGCGACAGGTACGAGCAGTACTTC,CACDRYEQYF
TRBV7-9,.,TRBJ1-1,.,TGTGCCAGCAGCTTACGAGGGATGAACACTGAAGCTTTCTTT,CASSLRGMNTEAFF
TRBV19,TRBD1,TRBJ1-3,.,TGTGCCAGTGGGACAGGGGGCCATGGGGGTTCTGGAAACACCATATATTTT,CASGTGGHGGSGNTIYF
TRBV10-3,.,TRBJ1-1,.,TGTGCCATCAGTGAGTCGACGGGTCAGAACACTGAAGCTTTCTTT,CAISESTGQNTEAFF
TRBV7-2,TRBD1,TRBJ1-1,.,TGTGCCAGCAGTTTAACCAGGGGGCACACTGAAGCTTTCTTT,CASSLTRGHTEAFF
TRBV5-1,TRBD2,TRBJ2-1,.,TGCGCCAGCAGCTCTCTCACTAGCGTCGATGAGCAGTTCTTC,CASSSLTSVDEQFF
TRBV5-4,.,TRBJ2-7,.,TGTGCCAGCAGCCACGGACAGTACGAGCAGTACTTC,CASSHGQYEQYF
TRBV6-5,TRBD1,TRBJ1-2,.,TGTGCCAGCATTGGGACAGGAGACTATGGCTACACCTTC,CASIGTGDYGYTF
TRBV7-3,TRBD1,TRBJ2-1,.,TGTGCCAGCAGCTTAACCCGGGACAGCGAGCAGTTCTTC,CASSLTRDSEQFF
TRBV6-5,TRBD1,TRBJ2-5,.,TGTGCCAGCAGTTACTGGGGACAGGGGCGGGAGACCCAGTACTTC,CASSYWGQGRETQYF
TRBV28,.,TRBJ2-1,.,TGTGCCAGCAGTTTTGGAGGAGGAGATGAGCAGTTCTTC,CASSFGGGDEQFF
TRBV27,.,TRBJ1-5,.,TGTGCCAGCAGTCCCCTGAGGAGGGAGGGTCAGCCCCAGCATTTT,CASSPLRREGQPQHF
TRBV7-2,.,TRBJ2-1,.,TGTGCCAGCAGCTCGGGGTCTAGCTCCTACAATGAGCAGTTCTTC,CASSSGSSSYNEQFF
TRBV27,TRBD1,TRBJ1-1,.,TGTGCCAGCAGCGGGGACAGGGGGAACACTGAAGCTTTCTTT,CASSGDRGNTEAFF
TRBV2,.,TRBJ1-1,.,TGTGCCAGCAAGCAGGGCGAACTCACTGAAGCTTTCTTT,CASKQGELTEAFF